This T cell receptor (beta chain) derives from a study of T-cell reconstitution after alpha-beta-depleted transplantation in children. Study-level findings and limits: Alpha-beta T cells present about two months after transplant were reported to originate from several hundred expanded graft clones. Some patients' high day-60 TCRbeta diversity was attributed to recipient cells surviving conditioning. The authors attributed T-cell counts and diversity one year after transplant mostly to newly produced T cells.

It was with unique molecular identifiers that the TCRbeta library was prepared. TCRdb called the PCR reads again in MiXCR, with one record for every CDR3 protein. The sample lists around 250,000 distinct CDR3 sequences; 25% were seen once. The CDR3 has 15 amino acids. V was trimmed by 7 bases and J by 8 bases, leaving 24 bases between them. Per germline, CDR1 SQVTM and CDR2 ANQGSEA. This clonotype has a count of ten or more. Its antigen is as yet unknown. This receptor was taken from a girl between 2 and 10 years old with Fanconi anemia, due to receive a stem cell transplant. This chain connects TRBV29-1 to TRBJ2-1; maybe TRBD2 (6 bases). Material: PBMCs, obtained before TCRalphabeta/CD19-depleted stem cell transplant. The CDR3 nucleotides are TGCAGCGGTGGGCAGTTAGCGGCAAAATTCCATGAGCAGTTCTTC. This sequence encodes CSGGQLAAKFHEQFF.